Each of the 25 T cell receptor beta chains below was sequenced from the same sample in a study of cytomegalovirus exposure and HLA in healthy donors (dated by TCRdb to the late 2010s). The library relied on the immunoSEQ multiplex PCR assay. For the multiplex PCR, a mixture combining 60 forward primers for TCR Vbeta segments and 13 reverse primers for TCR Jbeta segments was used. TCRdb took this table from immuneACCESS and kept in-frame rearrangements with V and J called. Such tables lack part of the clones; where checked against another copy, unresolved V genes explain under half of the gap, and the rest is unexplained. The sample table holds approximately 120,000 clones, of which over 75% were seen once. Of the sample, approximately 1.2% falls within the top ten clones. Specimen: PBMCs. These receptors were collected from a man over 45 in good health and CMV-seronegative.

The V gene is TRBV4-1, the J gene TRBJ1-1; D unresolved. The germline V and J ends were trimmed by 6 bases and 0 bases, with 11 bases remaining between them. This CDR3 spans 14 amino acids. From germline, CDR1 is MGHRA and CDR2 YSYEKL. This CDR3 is CASRTTELNTEAFF. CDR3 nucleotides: TGCGCCAGCAGGACCACAGAGTTGAACACTGAAGCTTTCTTT.

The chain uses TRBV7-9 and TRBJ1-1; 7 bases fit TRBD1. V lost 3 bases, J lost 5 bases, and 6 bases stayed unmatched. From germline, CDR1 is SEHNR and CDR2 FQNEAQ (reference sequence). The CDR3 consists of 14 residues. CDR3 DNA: TGTGCCAGCAGCTTTATGACAGGGAGAACTGAAGCTTTCTTT. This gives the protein CASSFMTGRTEAFF.

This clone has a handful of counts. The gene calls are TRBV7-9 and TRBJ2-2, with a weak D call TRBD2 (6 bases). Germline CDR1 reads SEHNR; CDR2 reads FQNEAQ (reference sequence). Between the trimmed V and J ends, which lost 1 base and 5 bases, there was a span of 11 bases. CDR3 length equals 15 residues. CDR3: CASSLDGGGTGELFF. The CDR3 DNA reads TGTGCCAGCAGCTTAGACGGGGGAGGTACCGGGGAGCTGTTTTTT.

CDR3 sequence (DNA): TGTGCCAGTAGTCCCACCAAGGCCAGGGGGAACACTGAAGCTTTCTTT. Its protein is CASSPTKARGNTEAFF. The rearrangement links TRBV19 to TRBJ1-1, with D possibly being TRBD1 (6 bases). The germline V and J ends were trimmed by 5 bases and 1 base, with 17 bases remaining between them. CDR3 length: 16 residues. Germline CDR1 LNHDA, CDR2 SQIVND (reference sequence).

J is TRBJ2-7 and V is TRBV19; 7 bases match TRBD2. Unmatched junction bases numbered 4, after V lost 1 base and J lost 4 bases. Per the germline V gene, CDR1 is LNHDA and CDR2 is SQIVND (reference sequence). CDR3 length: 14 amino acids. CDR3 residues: CASSIGGSWYEQYF. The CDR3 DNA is TGTGCCAGTAGTATAGGCGGGAGTTGGTACGAGCAGTACTTC.

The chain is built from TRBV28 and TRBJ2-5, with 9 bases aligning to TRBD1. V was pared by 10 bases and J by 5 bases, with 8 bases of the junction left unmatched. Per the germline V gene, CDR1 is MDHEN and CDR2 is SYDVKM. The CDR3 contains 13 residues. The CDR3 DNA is TGTGCCACCCGGGACAGGGATACGGAGACCCAGTACTTC. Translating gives CATRDRDTETQYF.

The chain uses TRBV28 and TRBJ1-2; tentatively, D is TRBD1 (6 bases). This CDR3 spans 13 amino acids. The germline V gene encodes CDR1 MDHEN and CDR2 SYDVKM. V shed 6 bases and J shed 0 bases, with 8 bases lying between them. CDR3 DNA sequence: TGTGCCAGCAGGGCAGGGGCTAACTATGGCTACACCTTC. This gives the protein CASRAGANYGYTF.

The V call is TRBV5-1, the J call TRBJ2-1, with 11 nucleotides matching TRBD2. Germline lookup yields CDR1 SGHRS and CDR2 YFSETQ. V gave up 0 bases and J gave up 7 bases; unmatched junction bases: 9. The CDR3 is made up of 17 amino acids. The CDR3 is CASSLEVSGRARNEQFF. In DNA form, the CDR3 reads TGCGCCAGCAGCTTGGAGGTTAGCGGGAGGGCCAGAAATGAGCAGTTCTTC.

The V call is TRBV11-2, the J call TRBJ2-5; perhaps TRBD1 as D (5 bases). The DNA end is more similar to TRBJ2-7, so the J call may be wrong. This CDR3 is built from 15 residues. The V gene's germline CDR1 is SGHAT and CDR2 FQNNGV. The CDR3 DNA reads TGTGCCAGCAGCTTAGCGGGCAGGGCCATGGACGAGCAGTACTTC. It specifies CASSLAGRAMDEQYF.

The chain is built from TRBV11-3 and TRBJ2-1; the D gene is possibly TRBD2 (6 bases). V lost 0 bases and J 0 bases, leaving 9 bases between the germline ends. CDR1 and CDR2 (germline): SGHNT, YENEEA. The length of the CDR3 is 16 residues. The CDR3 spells CASSLDSGSSYNEQFF. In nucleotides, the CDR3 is TGTGCCAGCAGCTTAGATAGCGGCAGCTCCTACAATGAGCAGTTCTTC. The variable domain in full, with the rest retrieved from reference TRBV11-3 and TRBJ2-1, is EAGVVQSPRYKIIEKKQPVAFWCNPISGHNTLYWYLQNLGQGPELLIRYENEEAVDDSQLPKDRFSAERLKGVDSTLKIQPAELGDSAVYLCASSLDSGSSYNEQFFGPGTRLTVL.

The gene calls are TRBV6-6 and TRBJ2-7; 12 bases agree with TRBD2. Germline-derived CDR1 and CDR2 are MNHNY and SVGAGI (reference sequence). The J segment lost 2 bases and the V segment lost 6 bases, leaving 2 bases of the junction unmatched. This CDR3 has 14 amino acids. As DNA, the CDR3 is TGTGCCAGCAGGACTAGCGGGAGCGCCTACGAGCAGTACTTC. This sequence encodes CASRTSGSAYEQYF.

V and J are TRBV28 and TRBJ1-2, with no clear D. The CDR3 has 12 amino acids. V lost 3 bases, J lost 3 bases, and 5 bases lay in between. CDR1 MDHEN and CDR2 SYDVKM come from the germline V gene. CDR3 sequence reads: CASSFQDYGYTF. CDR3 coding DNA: TGTGCCAGCAGTTTTCAGGACTATGGCTACACCTTC.

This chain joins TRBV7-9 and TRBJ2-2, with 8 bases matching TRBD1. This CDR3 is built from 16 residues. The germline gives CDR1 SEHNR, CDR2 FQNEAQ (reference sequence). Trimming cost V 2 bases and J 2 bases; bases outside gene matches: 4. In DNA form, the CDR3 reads TGTGCCAGCAGCTTACCGGGACAGGCTAACACCGGGGAGCTGTTTTTT. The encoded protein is CASSLPGQANTGELFF.

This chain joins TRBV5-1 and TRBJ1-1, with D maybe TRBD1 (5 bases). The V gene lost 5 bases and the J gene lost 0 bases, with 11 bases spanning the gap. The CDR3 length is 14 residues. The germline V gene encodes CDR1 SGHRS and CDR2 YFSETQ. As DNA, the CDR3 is TGCGCCAGCAGTCCGGGACTCATGAACACTGAAGCTTTCTTT. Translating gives CASSPGLMNTEAFF.

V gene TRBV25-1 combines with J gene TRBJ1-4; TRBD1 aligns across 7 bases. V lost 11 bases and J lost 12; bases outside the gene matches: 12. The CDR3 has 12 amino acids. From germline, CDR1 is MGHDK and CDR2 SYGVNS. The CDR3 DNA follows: TGTGCCTCCAGGGAACAGCAGGGGGAACTGTTTTTT. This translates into CASREQQGELFF.

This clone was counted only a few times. The CDR3 is CASRWDRGETQYF. The CDR3 nucleotides are TGTGCCAGCCGATGGGACAGGGGAGAGACCCAGTACTTC. The chain combines TRBV28 with TRBJ2-5, with TRBD1 matching 10 bases. Germline V lookup: CDR1 MDHEN, CDR2 SYDVKM. The CDR3 has 13 amino acids. J gave up 4 bases and V 8 bases, and 4 bases lay outside the gene matches.

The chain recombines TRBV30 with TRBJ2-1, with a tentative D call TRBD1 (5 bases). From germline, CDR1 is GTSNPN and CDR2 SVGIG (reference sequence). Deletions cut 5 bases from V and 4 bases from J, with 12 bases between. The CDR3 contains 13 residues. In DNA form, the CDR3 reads TGTGCCTGGGCGGACATGACATACAATGAGCAGTTCTTC. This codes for CAWADMTYNEQFF.

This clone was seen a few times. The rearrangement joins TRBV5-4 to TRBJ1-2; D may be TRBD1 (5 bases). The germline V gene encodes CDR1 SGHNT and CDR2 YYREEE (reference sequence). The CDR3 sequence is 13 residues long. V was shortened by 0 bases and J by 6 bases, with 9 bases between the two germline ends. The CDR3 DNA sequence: TGTGCCAGCAGCTTGGTGACAGAAGATGGCTACACCTTC. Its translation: CASSLVTEDGYTF.

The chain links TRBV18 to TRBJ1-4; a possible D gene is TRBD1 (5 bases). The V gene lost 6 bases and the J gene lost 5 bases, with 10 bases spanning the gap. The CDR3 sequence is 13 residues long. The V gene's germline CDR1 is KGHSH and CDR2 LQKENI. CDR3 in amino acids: CASSGGENEKLFF. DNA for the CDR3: TGTGCCAGCTCCGGGGGGGAGAATGAAAAACTGTTTTTT.

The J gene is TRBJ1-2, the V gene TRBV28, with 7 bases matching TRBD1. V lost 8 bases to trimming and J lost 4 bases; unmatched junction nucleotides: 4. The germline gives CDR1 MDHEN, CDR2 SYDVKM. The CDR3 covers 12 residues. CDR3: CASRDSLYGYTF. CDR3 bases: TGTGCCAGCCGGGACAGCCTCTATGGCTACACCTTC.

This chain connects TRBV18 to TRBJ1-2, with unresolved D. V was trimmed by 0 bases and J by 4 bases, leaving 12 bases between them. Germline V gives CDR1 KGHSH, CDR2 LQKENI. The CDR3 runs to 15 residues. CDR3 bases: TGTGCCAGCTCACCACCACCAGTAACAAGCTATGGCTACACCTTC. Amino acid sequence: CASSPPPVTSYGYTF.

CDR3 region: CASSWTGLNSPLHF. CDR3 coding DNA: TGTGCCAGCAGTTGGACAGGGCTAAATTCACCCCTCCACTTT. The rearrangement uses TRBV27 and TRBJ1-6; TRBD1 aligns across 8 bases. This CDR3 has 14 residues. Germline V lookup: CDR1 MNHEY, CDR2 SMNVEV (reference sequence). After removal of 4 bases from V and 7 bases from J, the junction contained 3 bases not matched to a gene.

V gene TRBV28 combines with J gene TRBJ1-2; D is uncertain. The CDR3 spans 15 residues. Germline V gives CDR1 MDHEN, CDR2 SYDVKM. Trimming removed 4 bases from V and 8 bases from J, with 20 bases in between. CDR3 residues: CASSSTKFPPGGYTF. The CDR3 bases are TGTGCCAGCAGTTCGACCAAATTCCCGCCGGGGGGCTACACCTTC.

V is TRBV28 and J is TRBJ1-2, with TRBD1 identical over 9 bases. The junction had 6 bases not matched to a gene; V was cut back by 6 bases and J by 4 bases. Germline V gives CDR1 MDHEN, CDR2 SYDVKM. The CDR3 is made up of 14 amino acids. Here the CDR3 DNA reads TGTGCCAGCAGCCGGGGACAGGGTGGCTATGGCTACACCTTC. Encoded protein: CASSRGQGGYGYTF.

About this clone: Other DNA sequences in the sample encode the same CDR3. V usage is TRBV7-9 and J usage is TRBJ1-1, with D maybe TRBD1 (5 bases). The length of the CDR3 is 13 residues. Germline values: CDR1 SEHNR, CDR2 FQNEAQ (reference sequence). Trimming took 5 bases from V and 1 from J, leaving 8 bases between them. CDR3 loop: CASSPQGNTEAFF. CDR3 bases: TGTGCCAGCAGCCCTCAGGGGAACACTGAAGCTTTCTTT.